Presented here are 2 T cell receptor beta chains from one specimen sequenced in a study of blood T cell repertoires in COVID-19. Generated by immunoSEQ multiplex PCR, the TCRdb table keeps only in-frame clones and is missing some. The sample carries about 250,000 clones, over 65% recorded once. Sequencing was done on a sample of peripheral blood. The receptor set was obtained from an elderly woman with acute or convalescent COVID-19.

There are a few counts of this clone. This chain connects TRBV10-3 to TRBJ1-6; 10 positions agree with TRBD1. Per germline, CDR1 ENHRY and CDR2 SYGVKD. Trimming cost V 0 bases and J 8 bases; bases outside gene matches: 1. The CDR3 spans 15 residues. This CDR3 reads CAISESGTGDSPLHF. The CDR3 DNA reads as TGTGCCATCAGTGAGTCCGGGACAGGGGATTCACCCCTCCACTTT.

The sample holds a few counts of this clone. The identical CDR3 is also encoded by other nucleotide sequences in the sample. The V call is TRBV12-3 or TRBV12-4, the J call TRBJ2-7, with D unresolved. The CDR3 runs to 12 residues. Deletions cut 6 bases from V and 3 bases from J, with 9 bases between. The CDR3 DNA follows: TGTGCCAGCAGCCGCCTCGGCTACGAGCAGTACTTC. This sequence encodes CASSRLGYEQYF.